This is a list of T cell receptor beta chains from one sample in a study of shared clonotypes between healthy human individuals. This table comes from immunoSEQ multiplex PCR, and its TCRdb copy is limited to in-frame clones, with some not included. This sample has 2 million to 2.5 million clones, with roughly 92% found just once. The sample comprised naive CD4+ T cells from PBMCs. All receptors derive from a man aged 18 to 30 in good health. Some clones in this sample may be carry-over from other donors' samples. Each CDR3 is given with its conserved first and last residue. The D gene is left open where the match is weak. Where a row states a size, it is once, few, many or the class of an expanded clone; other rows omit it.

j_gene | abundance | d_gene | v_gene | CDR3nt | CDR3aa
TRBJ1-2 | - | TRBD1 | TRBV5-1 | TGCGCCAGCAGCCTCGTCCCGGGACAGGGGCCTCTCTATGGCTACACCTTC | CASSLVPGQGPLYGYTF
TRBJ1-6 | - | TRBD1 | TRBV30 | TGTGCCTGGGGCAGGGGGGATTCACCCCTCCACTTT | CAWGRGDSPLHF
TRBJ1-4 | - | - | TRBV25-1 | TGTGCCAGCAGTCCGGAGGGGCTGAATGAAAAACTGTTTTTT | CASSPEGLNEKLFF
TRBJ1-4 | once | - | TRBV28 | TGTGCCAGCAGTTTAGCAGGGGCTACTAATGAAAAACTGTTTTTT | CASSLAGATNEKLFF
TRBJ1-1 | - | TRBD1 | TRBV19 | TGTGCCAGTAGTAACAGGGGTAGGACTGAAGCTTTCTTT | CASSNRGRTEAFF
TRBJ1-2 | - | - | TRBV7-9 | TGTGCCAGCAGTTTGCGCGATAGGGATGGCTACACCTTC | CASSLRDRDGYTF
TRBJ1-1 | - | - | TRBV5-8 | TGTGCCAGCAGCGCCGGACTGATTTCGTACACTGAAGCTTTCTTT | CASSAGLISYTEAFF
TRBJ2-7 | - | - | TRBV5-1 | TGCGCCAGCAGACCTGCCGGGACCCAGAGCTCCTACGAGCAGTACTTC | CASRPAGTQSSYEQYF
TRBJ1-4 | - | - | TRBV2 | TGTGCCAGCAGTGGGGCAACTAATGAAAAACTGTTTTTT | CASSGATNEKLFF
TRBJ1-3 | once | - | TRBV5-8 | TGTGCCAGCAGCTTGGCCCCTCTCCCCATATATTTT | CASSLAPLPIYF
TRBJ1-4 | - | - | TRBV18 | TGTGCCAGCTCACCCGTGGGCAGACCCTTTGGGGCAACTAATGAAAAACTGTTTTTT | CASSPVGRPFGATNEKLFF
TRBJ2-5 | - | TRBD2 | TRBV7-2 | TGTGCCAGCAGCTTATCAAGTGTTCCCGGCGGGGGTGTCGAAGAGACCCAGTACTTC | CASSLSSVPGGGVEETQYF
TRBJ1-1 | - | - | TRBV6-6 | TGTGCCAGCAGTTACGCGGAGGGGGGGATGACTGAAGCTTTCTTT | CASSYAEGGMTEAFF
TRBJ1-2 | - | - | TRBV5-1 | TGCGCCAGCAGCTCCGGTTGGGACCCGACGGGAGGCTACACCTTC | CASSSGWDPTGGYTF
TRBJ1-1 | - | TRBD1 | TRBV2 | TGTGCCAGCAGGAGTGACAGGGGCACTGAAGCTTTCTTT | CASRSDRGTEAFF
TRBJ1-2 | - | - | TRBV7-9 | TGTGCCAGCAGCTTATTTGGGGGAAATTACTATGGCTACACCTTC | CASSLFGGNYYGYTF
TRBJ1-3 | - | - | TRBV5-6 | TGTGCCAGCAGCTTGTTGCGGGGAAACACCATATATTTT | CASSLLRGNTIYF
TRBJ1-1 | - | - | TRBV11-3 | TGTGCCAGCAGCCCGCTCCTGAACACTGAAGCTTTCTTT | CASSPLLNTEAFF
TRBJ2-3 | few | TRBD2 | TRBV7-2 | TGTGCCAGCAGGCCGGGACTAGCGGGAGGGAACACAGATACGCAGTATTTT | CASRPGLAGGNTDTQYF
TRBJ2-1 | - | - | TRBV10-1 | TGCGCCAGCAGTGAGTCGTCCGTAAAGAATGAGCAGTTCTTC | CASSESSVKNEQFF
TRBJ2-5 | - | - | TRBV5-1 | TGCGCCAGCAGCTCGGGGGACATGATGGAGACCCAGTACTTC | CASSSGDMMETQYF
TRBJ2-1 | - | - | TRBV7-2 | TGTGCCAGCAGCTTAGCAACCTCAGGTGGCGTTGAGCAGTTCTTC | CASSLATSGGVEQFF
TRBJ1-1 | - | - | TRBV5-1 | TGCGCCAGCAGCCCGAGTGTGGGAAACACTGAAGCTTTCTTT | CASSPSVGNTEAFF
TRBJ1-1 | - | TRBD1 | TRBV7-9 | TGTGCCAGCAGCTTTTTCGGGACAGGGGCCACTGAAGCTTTCTTT | CASSFFGTGATEAFF
TRBJ2-7 | - | TRBD1 | TRBV7-6 | TGTGCCAGCAGCCTTGGTTCGCCGGGACAGGGGTTCTACGAGCAGTACTTC | CASSLGSPGQGFYEQYF
TRBJ2-2 | - | - | TRBV2 | TGTGCCAGCAGTTCGGTCGGGAGTGCCACCGGGGAGCTGTTTTTT | CASSSVGSATGELFF
TRBJ2-3 | - | - | TRBV12-5 | TGTGCTAGTGGCCGAACAGGGACAGATACGCAGTATTTT | CASGRTGTDTQYF
TRBJ1-2 | - | TRBD1 | TRBV4-1 | TGCGCCAGCAGCCAAGAGACAGGGCTGGTGAGGGGCTACACCTTC | CASSQETGLVRGYTF
TRBJ2-3 | - | TRBD2 | TRBV5-4 | TGTGCCAGCAGCTTGGCGGGGGGAACAGATACGCAGTATTTT | CASSLAGGTDTQYF
TRBJ2-7 | - | - | TRBV7-9 | TGTGCCAGCAGCTTCGCCGCTTCCGGGGGAGCCTACGAGCAGTACTTC | CASSFAASGGAYEQYF
TRBJ1-1 | - | - | TRBV29-1 | TGCAGCGTTGTAAAATCGTTTAGCACTGAAGCTTTCTTT | CSVVKSFSTEAFF
TRBJ2-1 | - | TRBD2 | TRBV5-4 | TGTGCCAGCAGCTTGGGACTAGCGGTCAACAATGAGCAGTTCTTC | CASSLGLAVNNEQFF
TRBJ1-1 | - | TRBD1 | TRBV28 | TGTGCCAGCATCTGGACAGGGCGGAACACTGAAGCTTTCTTT | CASIWTGRNTEAFF
TRBJ1-1 | - | - | TRBV18 | TGTGCCAGCTCACCACCCGGACGCGAAGCTTTCTTT | CASSPPGREAFF
TRBJ2-3 | - | - | TRBV4-2 | TGTGCCAGCAGCCAAGAAGGGCGGGCCTTCACAGATACGCAGTATTTT | CASSQEGRAFTDTQYF
TRBJ1-1 | - | - | TRBV6-5 | TGTGCCAGCAGACGTAACCCTCGGACAGACACTGAAGCTTTCTTT | CASRRNPRTDTEAFF
TRBJ2-7 | - | - | TRBV16 | TGTGCCAGCAGACCCTATGACAGGTCCTACGAGCAGTACTTC | CASRPYDRSYEQYF
TRBJ1-1 | - | - | TRBV6-1 | TGTGCCAGCAGTGTGGGGGGCCTCGGCACTGAAGCTTTCTTT | CASSVGGLGTEAFF
TRBJ1-1 | - | - | TRBV28 | TGTGCCAGCGACGGGGACCACACTGAAGCTTTCTTT | CASDGDHTEAFF
TRBJ1-4 | few | - | TRBV21-1 | TGTGCCAGCAGCTTCGACACGAATGAAAAACTGTTTTTT | CASSFDTNEKLFF
TRBJ2-7 | - | - | TRBV7-9 | TGTGCCAGCAGCGCCTCCCTTCTTCTAGCGCTCTCCTACGAGCAGTACTTC | CASSASLLLALSYEQYF
TRBJ1-1 | - | TRBD1 | TRBV28 | TGTGCCAGCAGTTTAGTAGGGGGCAGGACTGAAGCTTTCTTT | CASSLVGGRTEAFF
TRBJ2-7 | - | TRBD2 | TRBV6-5 | TGTGCCAGCAGTTCAGTGACTAGCGGGATGCACGAGCAGTACTTC | CASSSVTSGMHEQYF
TRBJ2-7 | - | - | TRBV7-6 | TGTGCCAGCAGTTCTATTCTGGACAGTTACTACGAGCAGTACTTC | CASSSILDSYYEQYF
TRBJ2-5 | - | TRBD2 | TRBV25-1 | TGTGCCAGCAGTAGGACTAGTGGAGAGACCCAGTACTTC | CASSRTSGETQYF
TRBJ1-2 | - | TRBD1 | TRBV7-2 | TGTGCCAGCAGCTCCCCGGACAGGGGGGGCTACACCTTC | CASSSPDRGGYTF
TRBJ2-1 | - | TRBD2 | TRBV5-4 | TGTGCCAGCAGCCGACTAGCGCAAGACAATGAGCAGTTCTTC | CASSRLAQDNEQFF
TRBJ2-3 | - | - | TRBV15 | TGTGCCACCAGCAGAGATCTTGGGCGCACAGATACGCAGTATTTT | CATSRDLGRTDTQYF
TRBJ2-7 | - | - | TRBV6-1 | TGTGCCAGCAGTGAAATGGACCCGCAGTACTTC | CASSEMDPQYF
TRBJ1-3 | - | - | TRBV18 | TGTGCCAGCTCACCAGTCGAAGGGTCCAGCTCTGGAAACACCATATATTTT | CASSPVEGSSSGNTIYF